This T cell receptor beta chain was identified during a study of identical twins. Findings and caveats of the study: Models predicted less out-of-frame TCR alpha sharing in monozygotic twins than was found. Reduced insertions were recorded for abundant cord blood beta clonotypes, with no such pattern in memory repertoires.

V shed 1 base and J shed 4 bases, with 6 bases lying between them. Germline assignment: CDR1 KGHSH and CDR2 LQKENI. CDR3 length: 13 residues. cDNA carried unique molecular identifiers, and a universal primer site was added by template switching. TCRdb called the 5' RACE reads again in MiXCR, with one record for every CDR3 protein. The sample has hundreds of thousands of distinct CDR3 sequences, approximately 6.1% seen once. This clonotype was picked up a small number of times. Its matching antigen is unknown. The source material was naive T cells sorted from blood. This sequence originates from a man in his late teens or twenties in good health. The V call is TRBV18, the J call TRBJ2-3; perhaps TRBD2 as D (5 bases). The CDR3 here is CASSPRGSDTQYF. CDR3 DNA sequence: TGTGCCAGCTCACCACGAGGGTCAGATACGCAGTATTTT. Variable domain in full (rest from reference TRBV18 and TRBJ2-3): NAGVMQNPRHLVRRRGQEARLRCSPMKGHSHVYWYRQLPEEGLKFMVYLQKENIIDESGMPKERFSAEFPKEGPSILRIQQVVRGDSAAYFCASSPRGSDTQYFGPGTRLTVL.